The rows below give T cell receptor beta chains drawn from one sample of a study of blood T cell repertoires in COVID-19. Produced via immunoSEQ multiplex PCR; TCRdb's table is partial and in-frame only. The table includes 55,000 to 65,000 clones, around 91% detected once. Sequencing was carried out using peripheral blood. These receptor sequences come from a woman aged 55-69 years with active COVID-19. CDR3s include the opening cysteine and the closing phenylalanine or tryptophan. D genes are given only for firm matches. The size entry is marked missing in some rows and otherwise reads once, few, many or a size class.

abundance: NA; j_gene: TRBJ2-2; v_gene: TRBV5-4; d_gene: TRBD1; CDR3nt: TGTGCCAGCAGCCCCACGCCACAGGGGTTTTGGACCGGGGAGCTGTTTTTT; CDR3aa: CASSPTPQGFWTGELFF
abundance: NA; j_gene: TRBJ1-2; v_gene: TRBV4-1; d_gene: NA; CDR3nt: TGCGCCAGCAGCCACAGGGTCTATGGCTACACCTTC; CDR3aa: CASSHRVYGYTF
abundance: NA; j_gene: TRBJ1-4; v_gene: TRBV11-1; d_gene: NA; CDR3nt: TGTGCCAGCAGCTCCCCATCCGCCAGGGGAGACGAAAAACTGTTTTTT; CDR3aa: CASSSPSARGDEKLFF
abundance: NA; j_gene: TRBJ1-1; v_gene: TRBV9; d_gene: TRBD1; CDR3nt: TGTGCCAGCAGCGTACTTTGGGACAGTGAAGCTTTCTTT; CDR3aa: CASSVLWDSEAFF
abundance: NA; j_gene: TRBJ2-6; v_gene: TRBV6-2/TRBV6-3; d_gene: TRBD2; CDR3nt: TGTGCCACCACCCCCGGGGGGGCTGGGGCCAACGTCCTGACTTTC; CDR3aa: CATTPGGAGANVLTF
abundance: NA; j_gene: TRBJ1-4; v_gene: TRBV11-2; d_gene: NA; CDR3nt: TGTGCCAGCAGCCGCTGGACAAGAGCAACTAATGAAAAACTGTTTTTT; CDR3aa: CASSRWTRATNEKLFF
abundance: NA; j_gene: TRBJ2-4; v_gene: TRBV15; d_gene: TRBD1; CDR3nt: TGTGCCACCAGCAGCCCTGAGGGGGCTGAGGGAAACATTCAGTACTTC; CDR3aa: CATSSPEGAEGNIQYF
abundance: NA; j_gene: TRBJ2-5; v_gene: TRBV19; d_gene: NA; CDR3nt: TGTGCCAGTAGCCCCATTAACAGGGAACAAGAGACCCAGTACTTC; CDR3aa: CASSPINREQETQYF
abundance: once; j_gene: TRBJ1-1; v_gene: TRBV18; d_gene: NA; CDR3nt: TGTGCCAGCTCACCGCCCGACAGGTTGGGCACTGAAGCTTTCTTT; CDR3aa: CASSPPDRLGTEAFF
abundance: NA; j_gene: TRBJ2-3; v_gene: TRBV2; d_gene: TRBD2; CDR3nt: TGTGCCAGCACACTAGCGGGGAGTACAGATACGCAGTATTTT; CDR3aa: CASTLAGSTDTQYF
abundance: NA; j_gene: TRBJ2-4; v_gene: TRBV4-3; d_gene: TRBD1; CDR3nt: TGCGCCAGCAGCCAGGAGGACAGGGGGCGGACAAACATTCAGTACTTC; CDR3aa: CASSQEDRGRTNIQYF
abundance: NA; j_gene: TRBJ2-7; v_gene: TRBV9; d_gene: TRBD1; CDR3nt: TGTGCCAGCAGCGCCTGGGACAGGGGGGAATCGGCCTACGAGCAGTACTTC; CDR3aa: CASSAWDRGESAYEQYF
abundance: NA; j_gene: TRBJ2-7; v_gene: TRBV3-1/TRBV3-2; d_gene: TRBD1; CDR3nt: TGTGCCAGCAGCCAATTGGAGGTGTTGGGACAGGGATCCGAGCAGTACTTC; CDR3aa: CASSQLEVLGQGSEQYF
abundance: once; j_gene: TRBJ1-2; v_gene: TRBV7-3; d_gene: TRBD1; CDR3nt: TGTGCCAGCAGCTTAACGGGACAGGGGACGCGCTACACCTTC; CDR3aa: CASSLTGQGTRYTF
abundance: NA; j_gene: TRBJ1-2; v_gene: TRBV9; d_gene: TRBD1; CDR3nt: TGTGCCAGCAGCGAAACGGACAGGGAGGACTATGGCTACACCTTC; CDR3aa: CASSETDREDYGYTF
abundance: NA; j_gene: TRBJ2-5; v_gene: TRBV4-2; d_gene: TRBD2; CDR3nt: TGTGCCAGCAGCCGTCCCCCGGCGCCTAGCGGGAGCCAAGAGACCCAGTACTTC; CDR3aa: CASSRPPAPSGSQETQYF
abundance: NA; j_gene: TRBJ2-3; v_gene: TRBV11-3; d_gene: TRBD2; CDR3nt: TGTGCCAGCAGCTTAAAAGCGGGGATACTGTCAGATACGCAGTATTTT; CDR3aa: CASSLKAGILSDTQYF
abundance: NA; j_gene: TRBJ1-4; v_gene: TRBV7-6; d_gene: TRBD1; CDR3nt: TGTGCCAGCAGCTTAGGTTCAGGGGGCGGTTTTAATGAAAAACTGTTTTTT; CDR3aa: CASSLGSGGGFNEKLFF
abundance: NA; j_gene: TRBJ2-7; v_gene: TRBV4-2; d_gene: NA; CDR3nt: TGTGCCAGCAGCCAAGCGACTATTCGGTACTTC; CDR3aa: CASSQATIRYF
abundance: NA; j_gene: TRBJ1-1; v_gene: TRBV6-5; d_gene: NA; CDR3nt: TGTGCCTCGCGGACAGCCATTGAAGCTTTCTTT; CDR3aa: CASRTAIEAFF
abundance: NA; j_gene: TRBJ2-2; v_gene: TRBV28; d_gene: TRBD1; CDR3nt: TGTGCCAGGGACAGGTTGAACACCGGGGAGCTGTTTTTT; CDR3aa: CARDRLNTGELFF
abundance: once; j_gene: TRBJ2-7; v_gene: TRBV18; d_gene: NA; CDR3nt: TGTGCCAGCTCACCACCCAGGGGCTACGAGCAGTACTTC; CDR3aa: CASSPPRGYEQYF
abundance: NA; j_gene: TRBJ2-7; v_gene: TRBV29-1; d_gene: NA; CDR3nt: TGCAGCGTTGAAGCGGGGGACGCTGGAAACGAGCAGTACTTC; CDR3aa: CSVEAGDAGNEQYF
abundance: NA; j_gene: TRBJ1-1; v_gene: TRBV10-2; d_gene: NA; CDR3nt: TGCGCCAGCAGTGAATGGGGCCAATATGAAGCTTTCTTT; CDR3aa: CASSEWGQYEAFF
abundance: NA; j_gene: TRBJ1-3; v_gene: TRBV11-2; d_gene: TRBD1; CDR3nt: TGTGCCAGCAGCTCAACAGGGGCTGGAAACACCATATATTTT; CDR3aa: CASSSTGAGNTIYF
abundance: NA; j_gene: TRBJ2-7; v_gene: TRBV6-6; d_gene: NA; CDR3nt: TGTGCCAGCAACGACCCCGGGGACGAGCAGTACTTC; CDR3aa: CASNDPGDEQYF
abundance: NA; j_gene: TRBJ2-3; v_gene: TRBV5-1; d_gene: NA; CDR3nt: TGCGCCAGCAGCTTTTTCAGTCAGGGAACAGATACGCAGTATTTT; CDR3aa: CASSFFSQGTDTQYF
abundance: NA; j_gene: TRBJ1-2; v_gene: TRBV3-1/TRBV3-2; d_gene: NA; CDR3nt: TGTGCCAGCAGCCAAGTGCTCGTGAGGACAAACTATGGCTACACCTTC; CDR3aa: CASSQVLVRTNYGYTF
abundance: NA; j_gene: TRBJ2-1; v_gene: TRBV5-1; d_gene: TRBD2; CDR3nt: TGCGCCAGCAGCCTGCTAGCGGGGGGAAACTCCTACAATGAGCAGTTCTTC; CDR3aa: CASSLLAGGNSYNEQFF
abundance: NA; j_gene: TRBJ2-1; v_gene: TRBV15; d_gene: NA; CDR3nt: TGTGCCACCAGCAGAGATATGGTAGCGGCCTACAATGAGCAGTTCTTC; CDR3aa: CATSRDMVAAYNEQFF
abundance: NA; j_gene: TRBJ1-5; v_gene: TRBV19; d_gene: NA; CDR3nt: TGTGCCAGTAGTATAGACAGGGTCGGTCAGCCCCAGCATTTT; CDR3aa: CASSIDRVGQPQHF
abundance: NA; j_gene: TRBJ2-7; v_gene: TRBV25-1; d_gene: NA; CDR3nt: TGTGCCAGCAGTGAATGGAGTAAACTAGAGCAGTACTTC; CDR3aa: CASSEWSKLEQYF
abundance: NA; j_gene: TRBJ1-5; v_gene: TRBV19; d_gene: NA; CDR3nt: TGTGCCAGTAGTGAGGCTTATAGCAATCAGCCCCAGCATTTT; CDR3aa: CASSEAYSNQPQHF
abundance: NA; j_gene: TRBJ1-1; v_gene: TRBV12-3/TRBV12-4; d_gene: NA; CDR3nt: TGTGCCAGCAGTTACATGAACACTGAAGCTTTCTTT; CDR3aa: CASSYMNTEAFF
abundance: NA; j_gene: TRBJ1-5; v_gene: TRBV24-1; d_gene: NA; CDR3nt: TGTGCCACCAGTGATTTTTGCCCAGGTATTAGCAATCAGCCCCAGCATTTT; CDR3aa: CATSDFCPGISNQPQHF
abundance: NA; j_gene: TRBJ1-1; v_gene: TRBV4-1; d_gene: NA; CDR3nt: TGCGCCAGCAGCCAAGCCATACCGGGGAACACTGAAGCTTTCTTT; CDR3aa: CASSQAIPGNTEAFF
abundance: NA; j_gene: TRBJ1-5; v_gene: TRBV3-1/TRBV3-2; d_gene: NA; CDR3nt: TGTGCCAGCAGCCAAGCAGGCTATAGCAATCAGCCCCAGCATTTT; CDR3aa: CASSQAGYSNQPQHF
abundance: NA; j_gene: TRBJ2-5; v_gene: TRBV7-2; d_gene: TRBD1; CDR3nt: TGTGCCAGCAGCGGCACCCAGGGGGCCGGGACCCAGTACTTC; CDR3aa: CASSGTQGAGTQYF
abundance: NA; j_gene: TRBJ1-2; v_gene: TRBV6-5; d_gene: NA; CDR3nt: TGTGCCAGCAGTTACTCGGGGGGTACCTATGGCTACACCTTC; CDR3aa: CASSYSGGTYGYTF
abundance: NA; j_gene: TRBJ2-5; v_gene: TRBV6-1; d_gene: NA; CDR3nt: TGTGCCAGCAGTGGGGATGGCGGGGGCCCTCTGGGGACCCAGTACTTC; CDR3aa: CASSGDGGGPLGTQYF
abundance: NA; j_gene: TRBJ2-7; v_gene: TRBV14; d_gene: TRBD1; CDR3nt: TGTGCCAGCAGCCGAGACAGGGTAATATACGAGCAGTACTTC; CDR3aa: CASSRDRVIYEQYF
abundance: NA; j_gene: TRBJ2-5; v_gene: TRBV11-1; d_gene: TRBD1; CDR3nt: TGTGCCAGCAGCTTCGGGGGGACAGGGCTCCAAGAGACCCAGTACTTC; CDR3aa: CASSFGGTGLQETQYF
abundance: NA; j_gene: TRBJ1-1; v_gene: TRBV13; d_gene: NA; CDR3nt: TGTGCCAGCAGCTTTGTGGACAGCCCCTATGAAGCTTTCTTT; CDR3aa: CASSFVDSPYEAFF
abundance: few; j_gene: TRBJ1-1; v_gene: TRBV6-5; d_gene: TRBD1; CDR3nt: TGTGCCAGCAGCCGGACAGGGACTGAAGCTTTCTTT; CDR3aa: CASSRTGTEAFF
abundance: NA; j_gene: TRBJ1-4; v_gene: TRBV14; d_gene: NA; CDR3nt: TGTGCCAGCAGCCGAGCTGGGGGGAATGAAAAACTGTTTTTT; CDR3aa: CASSRAGGNEKLFF
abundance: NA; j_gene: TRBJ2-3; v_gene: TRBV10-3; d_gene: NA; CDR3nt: TGTGCCATCAGTGTGGGGATAAGGGACTCCACAGATACGCAGTATTTT; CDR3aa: CAISVGIRDSTDTQYF
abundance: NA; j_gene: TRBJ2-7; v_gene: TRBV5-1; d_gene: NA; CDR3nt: TGCGCCAGCAGTCCGGGTTACTCCTACGAGCAGTACTTC; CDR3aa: CASSPGYSYEQYF
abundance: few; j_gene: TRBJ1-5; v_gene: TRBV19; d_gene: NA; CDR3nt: TGTGCCAGTAGTATAGACTGGCGCAATCAGCCCCAGCATTTT; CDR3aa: CASSIDWRNQPQHF
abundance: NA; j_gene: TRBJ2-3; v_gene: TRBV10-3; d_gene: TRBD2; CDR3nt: TGTGCCATCAGTTGGACTAGCGGGGGGGTCACAGATACGCAGTATTTT; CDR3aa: CAISWTSGGVTDTQYF
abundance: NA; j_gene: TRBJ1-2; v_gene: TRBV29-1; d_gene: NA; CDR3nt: TGCAGCGTTACAAGGCAGGCTGGCTATGGCTACACCTTC; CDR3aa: CSVTRQAGYGYTF
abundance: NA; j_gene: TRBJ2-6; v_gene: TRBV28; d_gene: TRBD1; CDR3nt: TGTGCCAGCAGCCGAGGACAGGGATCTCCTGGGGCCAACGTCCTGACTTTC; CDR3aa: CASSRGQGSPGANVLTF
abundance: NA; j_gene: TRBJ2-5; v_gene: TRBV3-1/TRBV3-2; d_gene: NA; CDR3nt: TGTGCCAGCACCCCGTCAGCCGGGGAGACCCAGTACTTC; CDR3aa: CASTPSAGETQYF
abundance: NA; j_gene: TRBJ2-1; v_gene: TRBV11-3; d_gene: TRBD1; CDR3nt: TGTGCCAGCAGCCAACAGGGGAAAGTTGTCTTCTTC; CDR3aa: CASSQQGKVVFF